These T cell receptor beta chains were read from a single sample in a study of blood T cell repertoires in COVID-19. Here immunoSEQ multiplex PCR was the method, and the copy in TCRdb shows in-frame clones only, minus some. The top ten clones hold under 3.5% of a sample with approximately 110,000 clones, approximately 85% of them seen once. The sample was peripheral blood. These receptors originate from a woman over 75 with COVID-19, enrolled during active disease. Each CDR3 is given with its conserved first and last residue. A D gene is named only where the DNA matches it firmly. Where a row states a size, it is once, few, many or the class of an expanded clone; other rows omit it.

clone_size j_call cdr3_length v_call d_call cdr3_aa cdr3_nt
NA TRBJ1-2 15 TRBV7-2 NA CASSLAGGKSYGYTF TGTGCCAGCAGCTTAGCGGGGGGTAAAAGCTATGGCTACACCTTC
once TRBJ2-2 15 TRBV5-1 TRBD1 CASSWDRANTGELFF TGCGCCAGCAGCTGGGACAGAGCGAACACCGGGGAGCTGTTTTTT
many TRBJ1-2 15 TRBV5-1 NA CASSLGQGIRYGYTF TGCGCCAGCAGCTTGGGCCAGGGTATCCGCTATGGCTACACCTTC
NA TRBJ1-5 16 TRBV5-1 TRBD1 CASSFGTGGRNQPQHF TGCGCCAGCAGCTTCGGGACAGGGGGACGCAATCAGCCCCAGCATTTT
NA TRBJ2-7 12 TRBV28 TRBD2 CASSLGGVEQYF TGTGCCAGCAGTTTAGGGGGGGTCGAGCAGTACTTC
NA TRBJ2-3 15 TRBV7-9 NA CASSLGGNLADTQYF TGTGCCAGCAGCTTAGGGGGAAATCTAGCGGATACGCAGTATTTT
NA TRBJ2-3 15 TRBV15 NA CATSRDSTSTDTQYF TGTGCCACCAGCAGAGATTCCACTAGCACAGATACGCAGTATTTT
NA TRBJ1-5 15 TRBV7-6 NA CASSLDAGSDQPQHF TGTGCCAGCAGCCTAGACGCAGGGTCAGATCAGCCCCAGCATTTT
NA TRBJ1-5 15 TRBV2 NA CASSEQTAGNQPQHF TGTGCCAGCAGTGAGCAAACCGCGGGCAATCAGCCCCAGCATTTT
NA TRBJ1-1 14 TRBV5-1 TRBD1 CASSSTGEGTEAFF TGCGCCAGCAGCTCGACAGGGGAGGGGACTGAAGCTTTCTTT
NA TRBJ1-4 14 TRBV7-9 NA CASSLGRQDEKLFF TGTGCCAGCAGCTTAGGCCGGCAGGATGAAAAACTGTTTTTT
NA TRBJ2-5 14 TRBV5-4 TRBD2 CASSLASGMETQYF TGTGCCAGCAGCTTGGCTAGCGGGATGGAGACCCAGTACTTC
NA TRBJ1-1 16 TRBV6-2/TRBV6-3 TRBD1 CASSINRDRESPEAFF TGTGCCAGCAGCATTAACCGGGACAGGGAATCCCCTGAAGCTTTCTTT
NA TRBJ1-4 14 TRBV29-1 NA CSAAKGATNEKLFF TGCAGCGCCGCTAAGGGGGCAACTAATGAAAAACTGTTTTTT
NA TRBJ2-5 12 TRBV24-1 NA CATSDFGGTQYF TGTGCCACCAGTGATTTTGGCGGGACCCAGTACTTC
NA TRBJ2-3 15 TRBV24-1 NA CATSDETVSTDTQYF TGTGCCACCAGTGATGAGACTGTGAGCACAGATACGCAGTATTTT
once TRBJ2-7 13 TRBV7-2 TRBD1 CASSLDRANEQYF TGTGCCAGCAGCCTGGACAGGGCGAACGAGCAGTACTTC
once TRBJ1-6 15 TRBV5-1 NA CASSREGAVNSPLHF TGCGCCAGCAGTCGTGAAGGGGCAGTTAATTCACCCCTCCACTTT